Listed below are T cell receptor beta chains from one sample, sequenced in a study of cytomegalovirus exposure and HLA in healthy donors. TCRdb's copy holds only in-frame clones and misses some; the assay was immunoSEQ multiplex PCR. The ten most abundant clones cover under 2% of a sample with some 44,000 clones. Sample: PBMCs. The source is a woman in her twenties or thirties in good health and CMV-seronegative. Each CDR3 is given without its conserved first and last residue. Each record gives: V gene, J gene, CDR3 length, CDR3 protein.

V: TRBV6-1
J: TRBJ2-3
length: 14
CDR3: ASSETSGSPTDTQY

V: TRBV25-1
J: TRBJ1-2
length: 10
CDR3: ASSDGAGGYT

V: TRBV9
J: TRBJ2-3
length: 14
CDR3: ASSVGAVRGTDTQY

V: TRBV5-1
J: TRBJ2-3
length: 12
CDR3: ASSGGTWRGTQY

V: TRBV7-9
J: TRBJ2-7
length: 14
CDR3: ASSPPVGRDFYEQY

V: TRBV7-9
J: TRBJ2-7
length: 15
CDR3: ASSLGASGSGRDEQY

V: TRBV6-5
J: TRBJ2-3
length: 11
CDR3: ASSWGGTDTQY

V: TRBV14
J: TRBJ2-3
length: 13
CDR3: ASSQGQISTDTQY

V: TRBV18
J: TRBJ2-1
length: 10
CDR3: ASSPGREKQF

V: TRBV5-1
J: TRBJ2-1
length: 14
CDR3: ASSLGGLAGVSEQF

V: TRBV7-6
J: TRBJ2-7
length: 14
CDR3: ASSPPGGSGTYEQY

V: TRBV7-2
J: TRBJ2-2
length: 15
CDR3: ASSESVVGANTGELF

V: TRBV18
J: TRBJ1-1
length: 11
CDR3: ASSPQGASEAF

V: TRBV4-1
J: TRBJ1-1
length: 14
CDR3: ASSQYPGQGFTEAF

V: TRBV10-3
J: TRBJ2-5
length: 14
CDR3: AISFGLAGYQETQY

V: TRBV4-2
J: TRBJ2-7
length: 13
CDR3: ASSQVAGGNYEQY

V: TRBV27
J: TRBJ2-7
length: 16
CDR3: ASSPLLVGGVPGWEQY

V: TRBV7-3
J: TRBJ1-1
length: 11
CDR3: ASSLYLRTEAF

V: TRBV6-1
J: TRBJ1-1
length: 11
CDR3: ASTPNTQAEAF

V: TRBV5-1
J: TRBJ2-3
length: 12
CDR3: ASSLGIGGDTQY

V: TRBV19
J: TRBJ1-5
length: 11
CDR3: ASSIANNQPQH

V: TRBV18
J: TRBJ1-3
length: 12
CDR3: ASSPDRGGNTIY

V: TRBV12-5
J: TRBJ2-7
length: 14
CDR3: ASGLGAGVGYYEQY

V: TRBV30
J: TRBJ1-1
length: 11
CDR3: AWSAGQGLGAF

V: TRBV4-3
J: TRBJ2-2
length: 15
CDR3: ASSQGSSGRAAGELF

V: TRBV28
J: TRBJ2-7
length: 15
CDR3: ASSLRPHWDNTYEQY

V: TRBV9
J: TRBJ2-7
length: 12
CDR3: ASSVETGGSEQY

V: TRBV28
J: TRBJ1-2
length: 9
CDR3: ASSFTLHYT

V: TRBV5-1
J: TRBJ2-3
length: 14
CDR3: ASSTLIAGGADTQY

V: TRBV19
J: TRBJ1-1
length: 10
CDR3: ASSISQTEAF

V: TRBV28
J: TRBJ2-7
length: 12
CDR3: ASSSDRVRVEQY

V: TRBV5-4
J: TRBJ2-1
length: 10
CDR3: ASSLTAGEQF

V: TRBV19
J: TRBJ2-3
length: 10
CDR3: ASSPGGDTQY

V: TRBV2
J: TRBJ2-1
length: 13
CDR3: ASSRGLAGNNEQF

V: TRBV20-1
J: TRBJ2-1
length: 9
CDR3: SANSYNEQF

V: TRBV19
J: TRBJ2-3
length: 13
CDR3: ASSTNRDKGRTQY

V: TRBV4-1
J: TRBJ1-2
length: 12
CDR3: ASSHPGTQGGYT

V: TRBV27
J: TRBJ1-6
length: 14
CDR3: ASSNRASSYNSPLH

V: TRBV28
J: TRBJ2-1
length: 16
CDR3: ASSSHLNSGTGVNEQF

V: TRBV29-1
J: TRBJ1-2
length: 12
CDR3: SVPGLQANYGYT

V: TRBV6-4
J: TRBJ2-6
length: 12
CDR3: ASSVSAGANVLT

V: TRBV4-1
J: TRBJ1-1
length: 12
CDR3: ASSQGLGNTEAF

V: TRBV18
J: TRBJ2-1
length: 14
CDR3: ASSPPGTGVYNEQF

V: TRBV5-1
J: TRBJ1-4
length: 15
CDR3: ASSLLHRATTNEKLF

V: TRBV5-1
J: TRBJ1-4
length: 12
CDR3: ASSLVGRGEKLF

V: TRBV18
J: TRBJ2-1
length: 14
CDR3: ASSPTSGPSYNEQF